The 11 T cell receptor beta chains given below trace back to one sample, sequenced in a study of T cell changes during pregnancy in multiple sclerosis. Profiled with immunoSEQ multiplex PCR; TCRdb holds only in-frame clones, not every one. Of more than 85,000 clones in the sample, approximately 95% were seen once. This sample comprised peripheral blood, obtained after pregnancy. These receptors originate from a female donor in good health, enrolled as a control in a pregnancy study.

The chain couples TRBV6-5 to TRBJ2-2; perhaps TRBD1 as D (6 bases). CDR1 and CDR2 from the germline V gene are MNHEY and SVGAGI. V lost 6 bases and J lost 5, with 13 bases in between. The CDR3 covers 14 residues. The CDR3 loop reads CASRRGWGTGELFF. The CDR3 region has the DNA TGTGCCAGCAGGAGGGGGTGGGGGACCGGGGAGCTGTTTTTT.

This chain joins TRBV13 and TRBJ2-4; 10 bases line up with TRBD1. Per germline, CDR1 PRHDT and CDR2 FYEKMQ (reference sequence). Trimming at V came to 4 bases and at J to 0 bases, leaving 6 bases not matched to a gene. This CDR3 region has 17 residues. CDR3: CASSWDRGGLAKNIQYF. The CDR3 DNA reads as TGTGCCAGCAGCTGGGACAGGGGTGGCCTAGCCAAAAACATTCAGTACTTC.

V and J are TRBV28 and TRBJ1-2, with 7 positions matching TRBD1. V shed 7 bases and J 8 bases; nucleotides not matched to a gene: 10. This CDR3 is 13 amino acids long. Germline loops: CDR1 MDHEN, CDR2 SYDVKM. The CDR3 region has the DNA TGTGCCAGCACTCTGACAGGGTCAGGAGGCTACACCTTC. Translated: CASTLTGSGGYTF.

The V gene is TRBV4-1, the J gene TRBJ2-5; 8 bases are shared with TRBD1. The CDR3 covers 13 residues. From germline, CDR1 is MGHRA and CDR2 YSYEKL. V dropped 3 bases and J dropped 3; count of bases not matched to a gene: 0. CDR3 DNA sequence: TGCGCCAGCAGCCAGGACAGGGAAGAGACCCAGTACTTC. Protein sequence: CASSQDREETQYF.

The chain joins TRBV5-1 to TRBJ2-2, with 9 bases matching TRBD1. CDR1 and CDR2 (germline): SGHRS, YFSETQ. J lost 1 base, V lost 5 bases, and 6 bases had no gene match. This CDR3 spans 16 amino acids. The CDR3 here is CASRSGQGRNTGELFF. The CDR3 DNA is TGCGCCAGCAGGAGCGGACAGGGGCGGAACACCGGGGAGCTGTTTTTT.

The chain recombines TRBV6-5 with TRBJ2-1; D perhaps matches TRBD2 (6 bases). Germline CDR1 reads MNHEY; CDR2 reads SVGAGI. This CDR3 contains 13 residues. V was cut by 2 bases and J by 6 bases, with 8 bases left in between. The CDR3 DNA reads as TGTGCCAGCAGTTACGGGCGGGGCAATGAGCAGTTCTTC. As protein: CASSYGRGNEQFF.

This chain links TRBV19 with TRBJ2-3; D is uncertain. This CDR3 is 11 amino acids long. V shed 10 bases and J shed 4 bases, with 9 bases lying between them. Germline V gene data show CDR1 as LNHDA and CDR2 as SQIVND (reference sequence). As DNA, the CDR3 is TGTGCCACCCACCGGGCAGATACGCAGTATTTT. Its protein product is CATHRADTQYF. Combining the CDR3 with reference TRBV19 and TRBJ2-3 gives the whole variable domain DGGITQSPKYLFRKEGQNVTLSCEQNLNHDAMYWYRQDPGQGLRLIYYSQIVNDFQKGDIAEGYSVSREKKESFPLTVTSAQKNPTAFYLCATHRADTQYFGPGTRLTVL.

The J gene is TRBJ2-7, the V gene TRBV6-5; D perhaps matches TRBD2 (6 bases). The CDR3 has 13 residues. Trimming cost V 7 bases and J 4 bases, with 14 bases left between them. In germline, CDR1 is MNHEY, CDR2 SVGAGI. In DNA form, the CDR3 reads TGTGCCAGCACCCACGGAGGGGCTTACGAGCAGTACTTC. As protein: CASTHGGAYEQYF.

The genes are TRBV7-2 and TRBJ1-4; 7 nucleotides agree with TRBD1. Per the germline V gene, CDR1 is SGHTA and CDR2 is FQGNSA. The CDR3 is made up of 15 amino acids. V was clipped by 4 bases and J by 7 bases; unmatched bases: 9. DNA of the CDR3: TGTGCCAGCAGCTCCCGACAGGGCCATCCTGAAAAACTGTTTTTT. Residues: CASSSRQGHPEKLFF.

The V and J genes are TRBV5-1 and TRBJ2-1, with TRBD2 matching 8 bases. V dropped 1 base and J dropped 8; count of bases not matched to a gene: 8. Germline lookup yields CDR1 SGHRS and CDR2 YFSETQ. The CDR3 contains 15 residues. The CDR3 DNA sequence: TGCGCCAGCAGCTTGTTCTCGGGAGGGCCCGATGAGCAGTTCTTC. Its protein product is CASSLFSGGPDEQFF.

The rearrangement links TRBV19 to TRBJ2-5; D gene ambiguous. V dropped 1 base and J dropped 5 bases, with 8 bases sitting between them. The germline CDR1 and CDR2 sequences are LNHDA and SQIVND (reference sequence). This CDR3 is 13 amino acids long. Here the CDR3 reads CASSIAQAETQYF. The DNA for the CDR3 is TGTGCCAGTAGTATAGCGCAAGCGGAGACCCAGTACTTC.